This T cell receptor beta chain was recorded in a study of blood T cell repertoires in COVID-19. Study at large: Collection of acute and convalescent COVID-19 samples took place in the United States, Italy and Spain. Nucleic acid was either cDNA or gDNA, and it came from T cells, B-cell-depleted T cells, or PBMCs.

Germline V gene sequence: CDR1 LNHDA, CDR2 SQIVND (reference sequence). The V end lost 4 bases, the J end lost 1 base, and 11 bases lay between the germline ends. The CDR3 sequence is 15 residues long. Original processing notes: Estimated nucleated cell counts came from reference gene primer amplification. Measured with immunoSEQ multiplex PCR; TCRdb has only the in-frame clones, and not every one. The D gene and trimming were derived from the DNA, and the V and J assignments and clone size from that table. The data hold some 170,000 clones, with 82% observed a single time. Material for sequencing was peripheral blood. This receptor was taken from a woman aged 70 to 79 with acute or convalescent COVID-19. The chain uses TRBV19 and TRBJ1-5; D uncertain. The CDR3 here is CASSREGLSNQPQHF. CDR3 bases: TGTGCCAGTAGTAGGGAGGGTTTGAGCAATCAGCCCCAGCATTTT. The variable domain in full, with the rest retrieved from reference TRBV19 and TRBJ1-5, is DGGITQSPKYLFRKEGQNVTLSCEQNLNHDAMYWYRQDPGQGLRLIYYSQIVNDFQKGDIAEGYSVSREKKESFPLTVTSAQKNPTAFYLCASSREGLSNQPQHFGDGTRLSIL.